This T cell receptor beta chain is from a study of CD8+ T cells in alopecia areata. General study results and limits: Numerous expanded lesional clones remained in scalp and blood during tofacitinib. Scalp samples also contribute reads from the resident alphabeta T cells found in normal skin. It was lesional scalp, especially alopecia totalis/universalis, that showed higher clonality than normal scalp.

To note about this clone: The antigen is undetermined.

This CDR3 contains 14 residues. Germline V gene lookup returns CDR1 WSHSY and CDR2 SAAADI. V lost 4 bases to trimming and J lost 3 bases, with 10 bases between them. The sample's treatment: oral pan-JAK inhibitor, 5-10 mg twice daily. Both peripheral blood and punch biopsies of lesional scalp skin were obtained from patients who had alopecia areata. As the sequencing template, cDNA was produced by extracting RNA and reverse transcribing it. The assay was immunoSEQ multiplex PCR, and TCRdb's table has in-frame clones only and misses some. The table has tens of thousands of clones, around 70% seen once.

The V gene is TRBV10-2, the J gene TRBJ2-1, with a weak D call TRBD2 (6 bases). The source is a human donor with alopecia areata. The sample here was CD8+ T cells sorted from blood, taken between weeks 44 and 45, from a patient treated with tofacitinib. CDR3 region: CASSGSSGYNEQFF. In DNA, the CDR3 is TGCGCCAGCAGTGGAAGTAGCGGCTACAATGAGCAGTTCTTC.